Each of the 5 T cell receptor beta chains below was sequenced from the same sample in a study of cytomegalovirus exposure and HLA in healthy donors. PCR was performed using 60 Vbeta and 13 Jbeta primers. Sequencing used immunoSEQ multiplex PCR; TCRdb keeps in-frame clones, though not all of them. The sample shows hundreds of thousands of clones, 60% to 80% of them seen only once. Sequencing input: PBMCs. These receptors all stem from a male donor in good health and CMV-seronegative.

The chain recombines TRBV29-1 with TRBJ2-3, with 10 bases that match TRBD1. Losses at the gene ends were 1 base for V and 7 bases for J; bases not matched to a gene: 5. Looked up from germline, CDR1 is SQVTM and CDR2 is ANQGSEA. The CDR3 consists of 14 residues. The CDR3 region has the DNA TGCAGCGTTGAAGCGGGACAGGGGAGACATACGCAGTATTTT. Translating it yields CSVEAGQGRHTQYF.

J is TRBJ2-5 and V is TRBV5-4; 10 bases are a match to TRBD1. Germline V lookup: CDR1 SGHNT, CDR2 YYREEE (reference sequence). There are 13 residues in the CDR3. V trimming: 4 bases; J trimming: 7 bases; junction bases outside the gene matches: 4. CDR3 protein: CASSLGQGVTQYF. For the CDR3, the DNA is TGTGCCAGCAGCCTTGGACAGGGGGTGACCCAGTACTTC.

This chain links TRBV4-2 with TRBJ2-2; TRBD2 aligns across 7 bases. The germline gives CDR1 LGHNA, CDR2 YNFKEQ. With V trimmed by 6 bases and J by 6 bases, 13 bases remained unmatched. The CDR3 is 16 residues long. This CDR3 is CASSFPGHRGAGELFF. The CDR3 DNA reads as TGTGCCAGCAGTTTTCCGGGGCACCGGGGGGCCGGGGAGCTGTTTTTT.

Regarding this clone: Additional DNA sequences in this sample encode the identical CDR3. This chain connects TRBV6-1 to TRBJ2-3; 10 nucleotides align to TRBD2. Germline V gene lookup returns CDR1 MNHNS and CDR2 SASEGT. The junction had 1 base not matched to a gene; V was cut back by 7 bases and J by 3 bases. This CDR3 is built from 13 residues. CDR3 protein: CASKAGGTDTQYF. The CDR3 coding sequence is TGTGCCAGCAAAGCGGGGGGGACAGATACGCAGTATTTT.

This clone occurred a few times. The gene calls are TRBV6-1 and TRBJ1-4, with D possibly matching TRBD1 (6 bases). V shed 8 bases and J shed 0 bases, with 13 bases lying between them. Looked up from germline, CDR1 is MNHNS and CDR2 is SASEGT. This CDR3 comprises 15 residues. The CDR3 coding sequence is TGTGCCAGCGAGGGGGAGGGAGCAACTAATGAAAAACTGTTTTTT. Translation gives CASEGEGATNEKLFF.